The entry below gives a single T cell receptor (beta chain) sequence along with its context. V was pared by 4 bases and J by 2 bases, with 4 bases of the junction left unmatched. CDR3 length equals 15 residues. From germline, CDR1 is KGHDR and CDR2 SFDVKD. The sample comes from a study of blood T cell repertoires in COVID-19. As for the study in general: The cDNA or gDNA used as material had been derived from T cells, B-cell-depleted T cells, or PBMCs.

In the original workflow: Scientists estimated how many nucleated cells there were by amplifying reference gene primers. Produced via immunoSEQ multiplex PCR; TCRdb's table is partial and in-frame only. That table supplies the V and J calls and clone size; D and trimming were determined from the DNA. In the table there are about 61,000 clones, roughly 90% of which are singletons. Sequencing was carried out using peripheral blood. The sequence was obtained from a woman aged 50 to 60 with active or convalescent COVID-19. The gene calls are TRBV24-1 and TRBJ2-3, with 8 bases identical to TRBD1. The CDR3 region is CATSDTGQVTDTQYF. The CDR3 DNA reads TGTGCCACCAGTGACACGGGACAGGTCACAGATACGCAGTATTTT.